This TCR beta chain emerged from a study of T cell clonality in common variable immunodeficiency. CVID and control samples used equivalent genomic DNA input. Assay: immunoSEQ multiplex PCR; the TCRdb copy retains only in-frame clones and omits some. The sample offers around 40,000 clones and no singletons, the top ten holding roughly 6%. Of CVID subjects, under 17 were female and 29 male, mean age around 36. Caucasian heritage predominated among both patients and controls. Findings and caveats of the study: Common variable immunodeficiency TCR beta sequences reportedly had fewer deletions and N-nucleotide insertions. Fewer TCRbeta clones were shared among CVID subjects than controls.

The CDR3 has 15 residues. The germline V gene encodes CDR1 LNHDA and CDR2 SQIVND (reference sequence). The J segment lost 5 bases and the V segment lost 4 bases, leaving 6 bases of the junction unmatched. Regarding this clone: Its antigen is not known. Sequencing ends 3 residues short of the CDR3 end; the germline J gene provides the rest.

The sequencing sample was made of peripheral blood mononuclear cells. The chain joins TRBV19 to TRBJ2-1; TRBD2 matches 9 bases. The TCR was taken from a human donor with common variable immunodeficiency. The CDR3 reads CASSTRAGGNNEQFF. CDR3 DNA (partial): TGTGCCAGTAGTACAAGAGCGGGAGGAAACAATGAG.